A single sample is the source of the 27 T cell receptor beta chains below, sequenced in a study of T cell changes during pregnancy in multiple sclerosis. Repertoires were generated with immunoSEQ multiplex PCR, while TCRdb's copy carries only in-frame clones and drops some. The sample lists tens of thousands of clones; 90% were seen once. Source: CD8+ T cells from peripheral blood mononuclear cells, taken before pregnancy. Source of these receptors: a female donor with multiple sclerosis, enrolled in a pregnancy study.

This chain's CDR3 is CASSLSTSGSEQYF. The DNA of the CDR3 is TGTGCCAGTAGTCTTTCGACTAGCGGAAGCGAGCAGTACTTC. The gene calls are TRBV19 and TRBJ2-7, with 9 bases fitting TRBD2. The V segment lost 5 bases and the J segment 6 bases; nucleotides outside the gene matches: 8. The CDR3 is 14 residues long. Per the germline V gene, CDR1 is LNHDA and CDR2 is SQIVND (reference sequence).

This clone was detected only once. The rearrangement joins TRBV11-2 to TRBJ1-6, with D tentatively TRBD1 (6 bases). The CDR3 is made up of 16 amino acids. The germline V and J ends were trimmed by 0 bases and 9 bases, with 15 bases remaining between them. Germline V gives CDR1 SGHAT, CDR2 FQNNGV. CDR3 amino acids: CASSLDLALGGSPLHF. The CDR3 coding sequence is TGTGCCAGCAGCTTAGATTTGGCCTTAGGGGGTTCACCCCTCCACTTT.

This clone was observed once. The rearrangement uses TRBV25-1 and TRBJ2-3; a possible D gene is TRBD1 (5 bases). With 3 bases removed from V and 8 bases from J, the gap between germline ends came to 12 bases. The germline CDR1 and CDR2 sequences are MGHDK and SYGVNS. The CDR3 sequence is 13 residues long. The CDR3 DNA reads as TGTGCCAGCAGTGATCTGGGGCCAGGTACGCAGTATTTT. Translating it yields CASSDLGPGTQYF.

The gene calls are TRBV4-1 and TRBJ1-1; tentative D call: TRBD1 (6 bases). The V gene's germline CDR1 is MGHRA and CDR2 YSYEKL. The V end was cut by 9 bases, the J end by 4 bases, with 9 bases between. The CDR3 spans 11 residues. The DNA of the CDR3 is TGCGCCAGTTCAGGGGTCACTGAAGCTTTCTTT. It encodes CASSGVTEAFF.

The chain employs TRBV25-1 and TRBJ2-1, with TRBD1 matching 7 bases. Trimming removed 5 bases from V and 9 bases from J; junction bases left unmatched: 4. Germline lookup yields CDR1 MGHDK and CDR2 SYGVNS. The CDR3 has 12 amino acids. CDR3 bases: TGTGCCAGCAGTATAGGGGGCAGTGAGCAGTTCTTC. The encoded protein is CASSIGGSEQFF.

The rearrangement uses TRBV15 and TRBJ1-2, with 7 nucleotides matching TRBD1. V lost 3 bases and J lost 3; bases outside the gene matches: 4. The length of the CDR3 is 14 residues. Germline assignment: CDR1 LNHNV and CDR2 YYDKDF (reference sequence). CDR3 loop: CATSRITGDYGYTF. The CDR3 DNA follows: TGTGCCACCAGCAGGATAACAGGGGACTATGGCTACACCTTC.

The rearrangement links TRBV5-1 to TRBJ1-4; 9 nucleotides align to TRBD1. Per the germline V gene, CDR1 is SGHRS and CDR2 is YFSETQ. The CDR3 contains 14 residues. The J segment lost 7 bases and the V segment lost 4 bases, leaving 5 bases of the junction unmatched. The DNA for the CDR3 is TGCGCCAGCAGCGGCGGGACAGGGAGTGAAAAACTGTTTTTT. This sequence encodes CASSGGTGSEKLFF.

This clone showed up just a few times. The chain has TRBV4-1 and TRBJ2-1; 8 bases line up with TRBD1. This CDR3 region has 16 residues. V shed 5 bases and J 3 bases; nucleotides not matched to a gene: 9. The germline gives CDR1 MGHRA, CDR2 YSYEKL. CDR3 amino acids: CASSTSTGEGYNEQFF. CDR3 in DNA: TGCGCCAGCAGCACCTCGACAGGGGAAGGCTACAATGAGCAGTTCTTC.

The sample holds one count of this clone. The gene calls are TRBV6-5 and TRBJ1-1; D uncertain. The ends were cut back, 2 bases at V and 8 bases at J, with 12 bases in the middle. Germline assignment: CDR1 MNHEY and CDR2 SVGAGI. The CDR3 covers 13 residues. The chain's CDR3 is CASSYVEGREAFF. The CDR3 DNA reads TGTGCCAGCAGTTACGTAGAGGGCAGGGAAGCTTTCTTT.

The V gene is TRBV19, the J gene TRBJ1-2; D is perhaps TRBD1 (6 bases). This CDR3 region has 12 residues. Trimming left V 3 bases short and J 8 bases short, with 10 bases between. Germline CDR1 reads LNHDA; CDR2 reads SQIVND (reference sequence). CDR3 nucleotides: TGTGCCAGTAGTATGGGGGCCGGGGGCTACACCTTC. This sequence encodes CASSMGAGGYTF.

This clone occurred once. J is TRBJ1-1 and V is TRBV4-1; D is uncertain. CDR1 and CDR2 from the germline V gene are MGHRA and YSYEKL. This CDR3 comprises 14 residues. V was pared by 3 bases and J by 0 bases, with 8 bases between. The CDR3 DNA reads TGCGCCAGCAGCCACCGTAGCCTGAACACTGAAGCTTTCTTT. Its translation: CASSHRSLNTEAFF.

The chain combines TRBV2 with TRBJ2-3; D might be TRBD2 (6 bases). The CDR3 is 13 residues long. The germline gives CDR1 SNHLY, CDR2 FYNNEI. V was clipped by 4 bases and J by 2 bases, with 7 bases between them. The CDR3 DNA sequence: TGTGCCAGCAGTGGGCGGGACACAGATACGCAGTATTTT. As protein: CASSGRDTDTQYF.

This clone was seen just once. The chain employs TRBV4-2 and TRBJ1-2; the match to TRBD1 covers 8 bases. The germline CDR1 and CDR2 sequences are LGHNA and YNFKEQ. The ends lost 2 bases at V and 4 bases at J; junction bases unmatched: 6. This CDR3 is 15 amino acids long. The CDR3 spells CASSQNRGLGYGYTF. In DNA, the CDR3 is TGTGCCAGCAGCCAAAACAGGGGGTTAGGCTATGGCTACACCTTC.

The V gene is TRBV12-5, the J gene TRBJ2-3, with D possibly TRBD1 on 6 matching bases. The CDR3 length is 17 residues. Between the trimmed V and J ends, which lost 3 bases and 2 bases, there was a span of 18 bases. Germline CDR1 LGHNT, CDR2 FRNRAP. In DNA, the CDR3 is TGTGCTAGTGGTTTAGCCCAGTATTCAGGGGACACAGATACGCAGTATTTT. As protein: CASGLAQYSGDTDTQYF. The full variable domain, rest sourced from reference TRBV12-5 and TRBJ2-3, is DARVTQTPRHKVTEMGQEVTMRCQPILGHNTVFWYRQTMMQGLELLAYFRNRAPLDDSGMPKDRFSAEMPDATLATLKIQPSEPRDSAVYFCASGLAQYSGDTDTQYFGPGTRLTVL.

This chain connects TRBV5-4 to TRBJ1-1; perhaps TRBD1 as D (6 bases). CDR3 length equals 14 residues. The germline V gene has CDR1 SGHNT and CDR2 YYREEE (reference sequence). Trimming took 0 bases from V and 1 from J, leaving 7 bases between them. CDR3 amino acids: CASSLDRANTEAFF. Here the CDR3 DNA reads TGTGCCAGCAGCTTGGACAGGGCGAACACTGAAGCTTTCTTT.

The chain couples TRBV7-3 to TRBJ2-3; 8 bases match TRBD2. Germline loops: CDR1 SGHTA, CDR2 FQGTGA. This CDR3 contains 16 residues. After removal of 2 bases from V and 0 bases from J, the junction contained 4 bases not matched to a gene. The CDR3 is CASSLFRGGSTDTQYF. As DNA, the CDR3 is TGTGCCAGCAGCTTATTTCGCGGGGGGAGCACAGATACGCAGTATTTT.

V gene TRBV19 combines with J gene TRBJ1-5; D gene unclear. The ends were cut back, 11 bases at V and 4 bases at J, with 18 bases in the middle. Germline values: CDR1 LNHDA, CDR2 SQIVND (reference sequence). The CDR3 totals 14 residues. CDR3 residues: CASTEVLGNQPQHF. As DNA, the CDR3 is TGTGCCTCCACGGAGGTTTTAGGTAATCAGCCCCAGCATTTT.

This clone was counted at least ten times. Other DNA sequences in the same sample also yield this CDR3. This chain joins TRBV6-4 and TRBJ1-6; D is unclear. The CDR3 is made up of 13 amino acids. Germline CDR1 MRHNA, CDR2 SNTAGT. Trimming took 0 bases from V and 7 from J, leaving 4 bases between them. The DNA of the CDR3 is TGTGCCAGCAGTGACTCTAGCAATTCACCCCTCCACTTT. Protein sequence: CASSDSSNSPLHF.

The chain links TRBV7-2 to TRBJ1-1; D is undetermined. Germline loops: CDR1 SGHTA, CDR2 FQGNSA. Trimming took 4 bases from V and 3 from J, leaving 9 bases between them. The CDR3 runs 13 residues. This chain's CDR3 is CASSSGFYTEAFF. The DNA of the CDR3 is TGTGCCAGCAGCTCCGGGTTTTACACTGAAGCTTTCTTT.

The rearrangement uses TRBV7-9 and TRBJ2-7, with a possible D match to TRBD1 (6 bases). The V end was cut by 5 bases, the J end by 6 bases, with 20 bases between. CDR1 and CDR2 (germline): SEHNR, FQNEAQ (reference sequence). This CDR3 is built from 15 residues. The CDR3 loop is CASSIRQAPLLEQYF. The CDR3 DNA sequence: TGTGCCAGCAGCATAAGACAGGCCCCCCTACTCGAGCAGTACTTC.

The chain has TRBV7-2 and TRBJ2-3; D call uncertain. The CDR3 runs to 14 residues. The germline V gene has CDR1 SGHTA and CDR2 FQGNSA. V lost 1 base to trimming and J lost 2 bases, with 7 bases between them. In nucleotides, the CDR3 is TGTGCCAGCAGCTTAGTAACAGTCACAGATACGCAGTATTTT. Its translation: CASSLVTVTDTQYF.

V and J are TRBV7-9 and TRBJ2-1, with 11 bases that match TRBD2. The CDR3 totals 14 residues. Looked up from germline, CDR1 is SEHNR and CDR2 is FQNEAQ (reference sequence). The V segment lost 3 bases and the J segment 9 bases; nucleotides outside the gene matches: 4. As DNA, the CDR3 is TGTGCCAGCAGCTTCCTGCTAGCGGGAGGTGAGCAGTTCTTC. Protein: CASSFLLAGGEQFF.

The rearrangement links TRBV5-6 to TRBJ2-3; TRBD2 aligns across 13 bases. The CDR3 has 17 amino acids. Germline CDR1 is SGHDT and CDR2 is YYEEEE. Germline trimming cut 3 bases from V and 0 bases from J; bases unmatched to any gene: 4. CDR3 bases: TGTGCCAGCAGCTCCCTGACTAGCGGGGGGAGCACAGATACGCAGTATTTT. Translated, it gives CASSSLTSGGSTDTQYF. The whole variable domain, remainder taken from reference TRBV5-6 and TRBJ2-3, is DAGVTQSPTHLIKTRGQQVTLRCSPKSGHDTVSWYQQALGQGPQFIFQYYEEEERQRGNFPDRFSGHQFPNYSSELNVNALLLGDSALYLCASSSLTSGGSTDTQYFGPGTRLTVL.

The chain has TRBV10-3 and TRBJ2-5; 7 bases map to TRBD2. Trimming took 6 bases from V and 5 from J; bases not matched to a gene: 3. Germline values: CDR1 ENHRY, CDR2 SYGVKD. The CDR3 is 12 amino acids. The CDR3 reads CAISGSGETQYF. The CDR3 nucleotides read TGTGCCATCAGCGGTAGCGGGGAGACCCAGTACTTC.

This sequence joins TRBV7-2 and TRBJ2-7; tentatively, D is TRBD1 (5 bases). The V end was cut by 0 bases, the J end by 4 bases, with 7 bases between. Germline CDR1 and CDR2: SGHTA and FQGNSA. The CDR3 is 13 residues long. CDR3 sequence: CASSLATDYEQYF. In DNA, the CDR3 is TGTGCCAGCAGCTTAGCGACAGATTACGAGCAGTACTTC. Full variable domain (remainder filled in from reference TRBV7-2 and TRBJ2-7): GAGVSQSPSNKVTEKGKDVELRCDPISGHTALYWYRQSLGQGLEFLIYFQGNSAPDKSGLPSDRFSAERTGGSVSTLTIQRTQQEDSAVYLCASSLATDYEQYFGPGTRLTVT.

This rearrangement joins TRBV5-4 to TRBJ2-5, with D perhaps matching TRBD1 (6 bases). This CDR3 contains 17 residues. The germline V gene encodes CDR1 SGHNT and CDR2 YYREEE (reference sequence). V lost 0 bases to trimming and J lost 9 bases, with 24 bases between them. The CDR3 here is CASSLGDTGSLDLAQYF. CDR3 nucleotides: TGTGCCAGCAGCTTGGGGGACACTGGGTCTCTGGACCTGGCCCAGTACTTC.

The rearrangement links TRBV30 to TRBJ1-2; D might be TRBD1 (6 bases). The CDR3 length is 16 residues. With 0 bases removed from V and 8 bases from J, the gap between germline ends came to 22 bases. CDR1 is GTSNPN, CDR2 SVGIG, per germline (reference sequence). The CDR3: CAWSVPDRRNVRGYTF. The CDR3 coding sequence is TGTGCCTGGAGTGTCCCGGACAGACGAAATGTAAGGGGCTACACCTTC.